This TCR beta chain originates from a study of blood T cell repertoires in COVID-19. Study background: Donors in the United States, Italy and Spain gave samples during acute or convalescent COVID-19. The cDNA or gDNA used as material had been derived from T cells, B-cell-depleted T cells, or PBMCs.

The table lists this clone with a few counts. This CDR3 contains 16 residues. The trim removed 7 bases at V and 4 bases at J, leaving 11 bases unmatched. The V gene's germline CDR1 is SGHVS and CDR2 FNYEAQ. As processed by the authors: Reference gene primer amplification yielded estimated nucleated cell counts. Only in-frame clones appear in the TCRdb table, and some are missing; sequencing was by immunoSEQ multiplex PCR. The D gene and trimming were derived from the DNA, and the V and J assignments and clone size from that table. Of 35,000 to 45,000 clones in the sample, 80% were seen once. The specimen sequenced was peripheral blood. This chain connects TRBV7-6 to TRBJ2-3; 10 bases line up with TRBD1. The receptor comes from a man in his 70s with acute or convalescent COVID-19. As DNA, the CDR3 is TGTGCCAGCATCCAAGGGACAGGGGTCGGATCAGATACGCAGTATTTT. Its protein is CASIQGTGVGSDTQYF.